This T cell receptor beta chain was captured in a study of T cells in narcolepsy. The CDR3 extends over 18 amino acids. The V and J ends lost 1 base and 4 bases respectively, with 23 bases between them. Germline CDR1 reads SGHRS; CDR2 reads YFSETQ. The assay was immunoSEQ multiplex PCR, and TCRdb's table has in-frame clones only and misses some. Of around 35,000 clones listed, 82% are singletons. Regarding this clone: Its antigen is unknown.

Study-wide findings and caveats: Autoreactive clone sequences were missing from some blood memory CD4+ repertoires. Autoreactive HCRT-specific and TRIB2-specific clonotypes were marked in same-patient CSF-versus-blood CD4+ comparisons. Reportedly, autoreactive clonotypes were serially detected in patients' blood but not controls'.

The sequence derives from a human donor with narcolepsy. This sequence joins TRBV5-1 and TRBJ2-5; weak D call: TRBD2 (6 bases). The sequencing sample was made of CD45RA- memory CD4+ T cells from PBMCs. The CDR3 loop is CASSLSFVGGTLGETQYF. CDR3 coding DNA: TGCGCCAGCAGCTTGTCCTTCGTTGGGGGGACGTTGGGAGAGACCCAGTACTTC.